A selection of T cell receptor beta chains follows, all from one sample in a study of breast tumors, draining lymph nodes, adjacent tissues. TCRdb reanalysed the multiplex PCR reads using MiXCR and keeps one entry per CDR3 protein. The profile shows 200,000 to 250,000 distinct CDR3 sequences, 30% to 35% of them singletons. The sequenced material came from axillary lymph node tissue. These receptors all come from a female donor with breast cancer. Some clones in this sample may be carry-over from other donors' samples. The CDR3 runs from the conserved cysteine through the conserved F or W. A D gene is named only where the DNA matches it firmly. Clone size is stated in some rows and not others, as once, few, many or a class when expanded.

- | TRBJ2-1 | 14 | TRBD2 | TRBV6-5 | CASSYKTSGREQFF | TGTGCCAGCAGTTACAAGACTAGCGGGAGAGAGCAGTTCTTC
many | TRBJ2-3 | 15 | - | TRBV2 | CASTRIQMGTDTQYF | TGTGCCAGCACCCGAATTCAGATGGGCACAGATACGCAGTATTTT
many | TRBJ1-2 | 14 | TRBD1 | TRBV7-9 | CASSRTGTNYGYTF | TGTGCCAGCAGTCGGACAGGAACTAACTATGGCTACACCTTC
- | TRBJ2-3 | 15 | - | TRBV29-1 | CSVERQGAGVDTQYF | TGCAGCGTTGAACGGCAGGGGGCGGGGGTAGATACGCAGTATTTT
- | TRBJ1-1 | 14 | TRBD1 | TRBV20-1 | CSASGQVRGTEAFF | TGCAGTGCTAGCGGACAGGTTCGGGGCACTGAAGCTTTCTTT
- | TRBJ2-5 | 13 | - | TRBV20-1 | CSASSGDGETQYF | TGCAGTGCTAGCTCAGGTGACGGTGAGACCCAGTACTTC
- | TRBJ2-7 | 14 | TRBD2 | TRBV6-1 | CASNLAGGGYEQYF | TGTGCCAGCAATTTAGCGGGAGGAGGGTACGAGCAGTACTTC
many | TRBJ2-7 | 14 | - | TRBV5-6 | CASTQRVPRAEQYF | TGTGCCAGCACTCAGCGGGTTCCGCGGGCCGAGCAGTACTTC
- | TRBJ2-7 | 15 | - | TRBV5-4 | CASSPDGANPYEQYF | TGTGCCAGCAGCCCAGATGGCGCGAACCCATACGAGCAGTACTTC
- | TRBJ2-5 | 11 | TRBD2 | TRBV12-3/TRBV12-4 | CASSRGGTQYF | TGTGCCAGCAGTCGCGGGGGAACCCAGTACTTC
- | TRBJ1-1 | 11 | - | TRBV20-1 | CSARFDAEAFF | TGCAGTGCTAGGTTTGACGCTGAAGCTTTCTTT
many | TRBJ1-6 | 15 | TRBD1 | TRBV7-2 | CASSPGQGADSPLHF | TGTGCCAGCAGCCCGGGACAGGGCGCGGATTCACCCCTCCACTTT
- | TRBJ1-2 | 14 | - | TRBV11-2 | CASSLPDKIYGYTF | TGTGCCAGCAGCTTACCTGACAAGATCTATGGCTACACCTTC
- | TRBJ1-2 | 14 | TRBD1 | TRBV11-3 | CASSFAGTGNRYTF | TGTGCCAGCAGCTTCGCCGGGACAGGCAATCGCTACACCTTC
many | TRBJ2-5 | 15 | - | TRBV11-3 | CASSLDGGKRETQYF | TGTGCCAGCAGCTTAGATGGGGGGAAAAGAGAGACCCAGTACTTC
many | TRBJ2-5 | 15 | TRBD2 | TRBV9 | CASSVETSGLETQYF | TGTGCCAGCAGCGTCGAGACTAGCGGGCTAGAGACCCAGTACTTC
- | TRBJ1-3 | 15 | - | TRBV5-4 | CASSLEGQAGNTIYF | TGTGCCAGCAGCTTGGAAGGGCAGGCTGGAAACACCATATATTTT
many | TRBJ2-5 | 15 | TRBD2 | TRBV7-8 | CASSTRLAAQETQYF | TGTGCCAGCAGCACCAGACTAGCTGCGCAAGAGACCCAGTACTTC
- | TRBJ2-1 | 16 | TRBD2 | TRBV24-1 | CATSDFGLAGSNEQFF | TGTGCCACCAGTGATTTCGGGCTAGCGGGAAGCAATGAGCAGTTCTTC
many | TRBJ1-5 | 18 | - | TRBV19 | CASSTTAPGQRRRQPQHF | TGTGCCAGTAGTACCACCGCCCCCGGACAGCGACGAAGGCAGCCCCAGCATTTT
many | TRBJ2-1 | 15 | TRBD2 | TRBV5-5 | CASSLERGAYNEQFF | TGTGCCAGCAGCTTGGAGCGGGGGGCCTACAATGAGCAGTTCTTC
- | TRBJ2-1 | 16 | TRBD2 | TRBV6-2/TRBV6-3 | CASRQTSGSHYNEQFF | TGTGCCAGCAGACAGACTAGCGGGAGTCACTACAATGAGCAGTTCTTC
- | TRBJ2-5 | 15 | - | TRBV11-3 | CASSVGGGKRETQYF | TGTGCCAGCAGCGTAGGTGGGGGGAAAAGAGAGACCCAGTACTTC
many | TRBJ2-7 | 14 | - | TRBV7-6 | CASSSPGRDYEQYF | TGTGCCAGCAGCTCCCCGGGTAGGGACTACGAGCAGTACTTC
many | TRBJ2-7 | 16 | TRBD2 | TRBV12-3/TRBV12-4 | CASSFRGLAGGYEQYF | TGTGCCAGCAGTTTCCGAGGGCTAGCGGGAGGCTACGAGCAGTACTTC
many | TRBJ1-2 | 15 | TRBD1 | TRBV6-1 | CASTVNRGGNYGYTF | TGTGCCAGCACTGTTAACAGGGGGGGCAACTATGGCTACACCTTC
many | TRBJ2-3 | 16 | - | TRBV7-9 | CASSLGHPPHRGRQYF | TGTGCCAGCAGCTTAGGGCACCCCCCTCATCGTGGTAGGCAGTATTTT
- | TRBJ2-5 | 14 | - | TRBV4-2 | CASSHRAGEETQYF | TGTGCCAGCAGCCACCGCGCAGGGGAAGAGACCCAGTACTTC
many | TRBJ2-1 | 13 | - | TRBV2 | CASSDGTYNEQFF | TGTGCCAGCAGTGATGGGACTTACAATGAGCAGTTCTTC
- | TRBJ2-7 | 15 | - | TRBV27 | CASSPTVDSSHEQYF | TGTGCCAGCAGTCCGACAGTAGATTCTTCCCACGAGCAGTACTTC
- | TRBJ1-4 | 15 | - | TRBV20-1 | CSASLKTGRAEKLFF | TGCAGTGCTAGCCTAAAAACAGGGAGGGCTGAAAAACTGTTTTTT
many | TRBJ2-7 | 13 | - | TRBV20-1 | CSASPGGLYEQYF | TGCAGTGCTAGCCCGGGTGGTCTCTACGAGCAGTACTTC
- | TRBJ2-2 | 17 | - | TRBV9 | CASSLGGGGSNTGELFF | TGTGCCAGCAGCCTAGGGGGGGGGGGGTCAAACACCGGGGAGCTGTTTTTT
many | TRBJ1-4 | 13 | - | TRBV12-5 | CASGPRGGEKLFF | TGTGCTAGTGGTCCCCGGGGGGGGGAAAAACTGTTTTTT
many | TRBJ2-7 | 15 | - | TRBV5-1 | CASSLRDTRFDEQYF | TGCGCCAGCAGCTTGCGGGACACCCGTTTTGACGAGCAGTACTTC
- | TRBJ2-1 | 16 | - | TRBV7-2 | CASSEGGGRSYNEQFF | TGTGCCAGCAGCGAAGGGGGGGGACGGTCCTACAATGAGCAGTTCTTC
many | TRBJ2-7 | 15 | TRBD1 | TRBV3-1 | CASSQAGQGVYEQYF | TGTGCCAGCAGCCAGGCCGGACAGGGAGTCTACGAGCAGTACTTC
few | TRBJ2-1 | 15 | TRBD2 | TRBV5-4 | CASSPRRGGAAEQFF | TGTGCCAGCAGCCCACGACGCGGGGGGGCCGCTGAGCAGTTCTTC
- | TRBJ2-5 | 14 | - | TRBV25-1 | CASSAQGQQETQYF | TGTGCCAGCAGCGCCCAAGGGCAGCAAGAGACCCAGTACTTC
- | TRBJ2-1 | 14 | TRBD1 | TRBV5-1 | CASSYGQGINEQFF | TGCGCCAGCAGCTACGGACAGGGTATAAATGAGCAGTTCTTC